The 5 T cell receptor beta chains listed next were all sequenced from one sample in a study of beta chain features in type 1 diabetes. Overall study results and limits: Shortening that was moderate but significant affected the TCRB CDR3s of Type 1 diabetes patients in all four CD4+ subsets.

No antigens are known for them. The isolated RNA, all of it, was reverse transcribed, so expressed TCRB transcripts were what got sequenced. The table came from immunoSEQ multiplex PCR; TCRdb's copy has only in-frame clones and leaves some out. The sample has 640,000 or so clones, 10% to 15% seen once. The specimen sequenced was naive CD4+ T cells from blood. The receptor set was obtained from a man aged 18 to 35 with type 1 diabetes.

This sequence joins TRBV10-1 and TRBJ1-1; a weak D match, TRBD1 (5 bases). This CDR3 is 12 amino acids long. Germline CDR1 and CDR2: WNHNN and SYGVQD (reference sequence). Trimming left V 4 bases short and J 7 bases short, with 10 bases between. For the CDR3, the DNA is TGCGCCAGCAGTGGAGGGGAGGGTGAAGCTTTCTTT. This sequence encodes CASSGGEGEAFF.

Of note for this clone: Additional DNA sequences in this sample encode the identical CDR3. The gene calls are TRBV5-1 and TRBJ1-2; D gene uncertain. CDR3 length equals 14 residues. Trimming stripped 0 bases from V and 2 bases from J, with 8 bases between. Germline loops: CDR1 SGHRS, CDR2 YFSETQ. CDR3 coding DNA: TGCGCCAGCAGCTTGGCCCCAGCAAACTATGGCTACACCTTC. Translated: CASSLAPANYGYTF. Filled out from reference TRBV5-1 and TRBJ1-2, the complete variable domain reads KAGVTQTPRYLIKTRGQQVTLSCSPISGHRSVSWYQQTPGQGLQFLFEYFSETQRNKGNFPGRFSGRQFSNSRSEMNVSTLELGDSALYLCASSLAPANYGYTFGSGTRLTVV.

This chain joins TRBV5-1 and TRBJ1-2; tentatively, D is TRBD1 (5 bases). CDR3 size: 16 residues. Looked up from germline, CDR1 is SGHRS and CDR2 is YFSETQ. The V and J ends lost 4 bases and 4 bases respectively, with 20 bases between them. The CDR3 loop reads CASSQGHPTSVYGYTF. As DNA, the CDR3 is TGCGCCAGCAGCCAAGGACACCCAACTTCTGTCTATGGCTACACCTTC.

This clone was seen more than once but under ten times. The V call is TRBV29-1, the J call TRBJ1-1; D remains unclear. In germline, CDR1 is SQVTM, CDR2 ANQGSEA. This CDR3 is built from 12 residues. The V gene lost 5 bases and the J gene lost 0 bases, with 7 bases spanning the gap. This chain's CDR3 is CSVLQMNTEAFF. CDR3 nucleotides: TGCAGCGTTCTACAGATGAACACTGAAGCTTTCTTT.

This clone has a handful of counts. This chain links TRBV5-4 with TRBJ2-6; D gene ambiguous. The V gene lost 3 bases and the J gene lost 0 bases, with 10 bases spanning the gap. Germline CDR1 is SGHNT and CDR2 is YYREEE (reference sequence). This CDR3 comprises 16 residues. In DNA, the CDR3 is TGTGCCAGCAGCTGGAATGTGGGCTCTGGGGCCAACGTCCTGACTTTC. Encoded protein: CASSWNVGSGANVLTF.